Presented here are 15 T cell receptor beta chains from one specimen sequenced in a study of beta chain features in type 1 diabetes. What was sequenced were expressed TCRB transcripts, since all of the isolated RNA had been reverse transcribed. Assay used: immunoSEQ multiplex PCR; TCRdb lists only in-frame clones, some missing. The table records 450,000 to 600,000 clones, around 28% of them present only once. Sequenced material: naive CD4+ T cells from blood. These receptors were collected from a man aged 18-30 years in good health.

CDR3 protein: CASSDWGPMEYF. Written as DNA, the CDR3 is TGTGCCAGCAGTGACTGGGGCCCAATGGAGTACTTC. The V gene is TRBV6-6, the J gene TRBJ2-7; perhaps TRBD1 as D (5 bases). Germline values: CDR1 MNHNY, CDR2 SVGAGI (reference sequence). The CDR3 is 12 amino acids. V lost 5 bases and J lost 11, with 16 bases in between.

The chain is built from TRBV15 and TRBJ2-4; the D call may be TRBD1 or TRBD2 (5 bases each). CDR3 length equals 19 residues. V was cut by 3 bases and J by 0 bases, with 21 bases left in between. CDR1 and CDR2 from the germline V gene are LNHNV and YYDKDF (reference sequence). CDR3 sequence: CATSRSLGTTPIAKNIQYF. CDR3 sequence (DNA): TGTGCCACCAGCAGGAGCCTCGGGACCACTCCTATAGCCAAAAACATTCAGTACTTC.

The chain couples TRBV19 to TRBJ1-2, with D perhaps matching TRBD1 (5 bases). The CDR3 covers 14 residues. Germline CDR1 LNHDA, CDR2 SQIVND (reference sequence). The germline V and J ends were trimmed by 4 bases and 0 bases, with 9 bases remaining between them. The CDR3 is CASSTTATNYGYTF. CDR3 DNA sequence: TGTGCCAGTAGTACGACAGCTACTAACTATGGCTACACCTTC.

This sequence joins TRBV10-3 and TRBJ1-5; possibly TRBD1 for D (5 bases). The CDR3 runs to 15 residues. The germline CDR1 and CDR2 sequences are ENHRY and SYGVKD. V was pared by 2 bases and J by 1 base, with 9 bases between. The CDR3 DNA is TGTGCCATCAGTGAGGGCAGGGACAGCAATCAGCCCCAGCATTTT. This codes for CAISEGRDSNQPQHF.

The CDR3 DNA reads as TGCAGCGTTGAGGGCGGCGCGCTCGAGCAGTACTTC. It yields the protein CSVEGGALEQYF. The chain employs TRBV29-1 and TRBJ2-5, with D hard to call. The DNA matches TRBJ2-7 better at its end, which makes the J call doubtful. The CDR3 is 12 residues long. Germline CDR1 reads SQVTM; CDR2 reads ANQGSEA.

This clone has just a few counts. The chain has TRBV4-3 and TRBJ1-2, with D unresolved. Trimming cost V 0 bases and J 4 bases, with 12 bases left between them. Germline CDR1 reads LGHNA; CDR2 reads YSLEER. The CDR3 is 15 residues long. In DNA, the CDR3 is TGCGCCAGCAGCCAAGATCCTAGCGGAATCTATGGCTACACCTTC. It encodes CASSQDPSGIYGYTF.

The rearrangement uses TRBV4-1 and TRBJ2-5, with 10 bases matching TRBD1. Trimming at V came to 5 bases and at J to 5 bases, leaving 8 bases not matched to a gene. This CDR3 region has 15 residues. Germline CDR1 is MGHRA and CDR2 is YSYEKL. CDR3 residues: CASSTLTGGRETQYF. Written as DNA, the CDR3 is TGCGCCAGCAGCACCTTGACAGGGGGCAGGGAGACCCAGTACTTC.

The J gene is TRBJ1-1, the V gene TRBV30; D perhaps matches TRBD1 (6 bases). Germline V gene lookup returns CDR1 GTSNPN and CDR2 SVGIG (reference sequence). This CDR3 has 13 amino acids. The V end was cut by 4 bases, the J end by 3 bases, with 12 bases between. The CDR3: CAWMNRVYTEAFF. The CDR3, as DNA: TGTGCCTGGATGAACAGGGTGTACACTGAAGCTTTCTTT.

The chain joins TRBV9 to TRBJ2-2; D unclear. Germline CDR1 is SGDLS and CDR2 is YYNGEE. This CDR3 has 15 amino acids. The V gene lost 2 bases and the J gene lost 3 bases, with 11 bases spanning the gap. This CDR3 reads CASSVGRSDTGELFF. In nucleotides, the CDR3 is TGTGCCAGCAGCGTCGGGCGTTCTGACACCGGGGAGCTGTTTTTT.

A remark on this clone: Distinct nucleotide sequences in the sample also encode this CDR3. V and J are TRBV7-9 and TRBJ2-6, with D unclear. Per germline, CDR1 SEHNR and CDR2 FQNEAQ (reference sequence). V dropped 2 bases and J dropped 4 bases, with 9 bases sitting between them. The CDR3 consists of 15 residues. CDR3 in DNA: TGTGCCAGCAGCTTATCGGGTACCGGGGCCAACGTCCTGACTTTC. Translating it yields CASSLSGTGANVLTF. The variable domain in full, with the rest retrieved from reference TRBV7-9 and TRBJ2-6, is DTGVSQNPRHKITKRGQNVTFRCDPISEHNRLYWYRQTLGQGPEFLTYFQNEAQLEKSRLLSDRFSAERPKGSFSTLEIQRTEQGDSAMYLCASSLSGTGANVLTFGAGSRLTVL.

The chain is built from TRBV28 and TRBJ2-4, with a weak D call TRBD2 (5 bases). Trimming cost V 2 bases and J 0 bases, with 8 bases left between them. From germline, CDR1 is MDHEN and CDR2 SYDVKM. CDR3 length: 15 amino acids. The CDR3 sequence: CASSLGGLAKNIQYF. The CDR3 DNA reads TGTGCCAGCAGTTTAGGCGGGCTAGCCAAAAACATTCAGTACTTC.

V and J are TRBV2 and TRBJ1-2; D is uncertain. V lost 8 bases, J lost 4 bases, and 14 bases lay in between. Germline CDR1 and CDR2: SNHLY and FYNNEI. The CDR3 spans 13 residues. The CDR3, as DNA: TGTGCCAGCTCTCCTACAAATCGCTATGGCTACACCTTC. As protein: CASSPTNRYGYTF.

This clone appeared a few times. The genes are TRBV5-6 and TRBJ2-5, with D tentatively TRBD1 (5 bases). The CDR3 totals 14 residues. Trimming cost V 5 bases and J 4 bases, with 15 bases left between them. CDR1 is SGHDT, CDR2 YYEEEE, per germline. The CDR3 DNA sequence: TGTGCCAGCAGGTCAATCGACAGTCGAGAGACCCAGTACTTC. It codes for CASRSIDSRETQYF.

This clone was observed a single time. J is TRBJ2-3 and V is TRBV18; TRBD1 might be the D (6 bases). CDR1 KGHSH and CDR2 LQKENI come from the germline V gene. The CDR3 is 16 amino acids. V was shortened by 3 bases and J by 1 base, with 14 bases between the two germline ends. In DNA form, the CDR3 reads TGTGCCAGCTCACCTCGGGACACCTTGGGCACAGATACGCAGTATTTT. Its translation: CASSPRDTLGTDTQYF.

V usage is TRBV19 and J usage is TRBJ2-1, with 7 bases identical to TRBD1. Per the germline V gene, CDR1 is LNHDA and CDR2 is SQIVND (reference sequence). The CDR3 length is 12 residues. The trim removed 6 bases at V and 8 bases at J, leaving 4 bases unmatched. CDR3 residues: CASRTGTHEQFF. In DNA form, the CDR3 reads TGTGCCAGTAGGACAGGGACACATGAGCAGTTCTTC. Together with reference TRBV19 and TRBJ2-1, the CDR3 gives the full variable domain: DGGITQSPKYLFRKEGQNVTLSCEQNLNHDAMYWYRQDPGQGLRLIYYSQIVNDFQKGDIAEGYSVSREKKESFPLTVTSAQKNPTAFYLCASRTGTHEQFFGPGTRLTVL.